A selection of T cell receptor beta chains follows, all from one sample in a study of ipilimumab plus nivolumab after autologous stem cell transplantation. The protocol was immunoSEQ multiplex PCR, while the TCRdb copy is restricted to in-frame clones and leaves out a portion. The data contain some 45,000 clones, more than 70% of them singletons. The sample here was PBMCs, taken in a trial of ipilimumab plus nivolumab as post-transplant consolidation. These receptors were obtained from a male donor with multiple myeloma. The CDR3 runs from the conserved cysteine through the conserved F or W. The order of the fields is clone size, D gene, V gene, J gene, CDR3 DNA, CDR3 protein. D genes are given only for firm matches. Clone sizes are given selectively: once, few, many, or a class where the clone is expanded.

size: -
D: -
V: TRBV4-3
J: TRBJ1-1
DNA: TGCGCCAGCAGCCAAGATTACCGCCTAGCTGAAGCTTTCTTT
CDR3: CASSQDYRLAEAFF

size: -
D: TRBD2
V: TRBV4-2
J: TRBJ2-7
DNA: TGTGCCAGCAGCCAAGGACTCCGGGACTACGCCTACGAGCAGTACTTC
CDR3: CASSQGLRDYAYEQYF

size: -
D: -
V: TRBV19
J: TRBJ2-1
DNA: TGTGCCAGTAGTTTAGGACTGCCATACAATGAGCAGTTCTTC
CDR3: CASSLGLPYNEQFF

size: few
D: -
V: TRBV7-9
J: TRBJ1-4
DNA: TGTGCCAGCAGCTTAGTGTTCCCCCCCGAAAAACTGTTTTTT
CDR3: CASSLVFPPEKLFF

size: -
D: TRBD2
V: TRBV4-1
J: TRBJ2-4
DNA: TGCGCCAGCAGCCAAGATAGGGAGGGGAGGTCCAAAAACATTCAGTACTTC
CDR3: CASSQDREGRSKNIQYF

size: -
D: -
V: TRBV7-9
J: TRBJ2-1
DNA: TGTGCCAGCAGCCAATCGGGAGTACAAAGGAATGAGCAGTTCTTC
CDR3: CASSQSGVQRNEQFF

size: -
D: TRBD2
V: TRBV7-6
J: TRBJ2-2
DNA: TGTGCCAGCAGCTCCCCGACTAGCGAGAACACCGGGGAGCTGTTTTTT
CDR3: CASSSPTSENTGELFF

size: -
D: -
V: TRBV6-1
J: TRBJ2-3
DNA: TGTGCCAGCAGTGAAATTCGCAGGGGCGCAGATACGCAGTATTTT
CDR3: CASSEIRRGADTQYF

size: -
D: TRBD1
V: TRBV19
J: TRBJ2-7
DNA: TGTGCCAGTAGTGTATCGACAGGGGAGGTTGAGCAGTACTTC
CDR3: CASSVSTGEVEQYF

size: once
D: TRBD2
V: TRBV27
J: TRBJ2-7
DNA: TGTGCCAGCAGTCCCCCGGGACTAGCGGGAAGGTACGAGCAGTACTTC
CDR3: CASSPPGLAGRYEQYF

size: -
D: TRBD2
V: TRBV4-2
J: TRBJ2-2
DNA: TGTGCCAGCAGCCCCCGGGGGGCAAGCGGGGGAGACACCGGGGAGCTGTTTTTT
CDR3: CASSPRGASGGDTGELFF

size: -
D: TRBD1
V: TRBV27
J: TRBJ1-5
DNA: TGTGCCAGCAGTTTACCGGGACAGCGCCAGCATTTT
CDR3: CASSLPGQRQHF

size: -
D: -
V: TRBV10-3
J: TRBJ1-2
DNA: TGTGCCATCAGTGAGTCTCAGGAGAACTATGGCTACACCTTC
CDR3: CAISESQENYGYTF

size: -
D: -
V: TRBV7-9
J: TRBJ1-4
DNA: TGTGCCAGCAGCTCACGGGTGACTAATGAAAAACTGTTTTTT
CDR3: CASSSRVTNEKLFF

size: -
D: -
V: TRBV6-5
J: TRBJ2-3
DNA: TGTGCCAGCAAAGGGGTAGAAACTACAGATACGCAGTATTTT
CDR3: CASKGVETTDTQYF

size: -
D: -
V: TRBV5-1
J: TRBJ1-3
DNA: TGCGCCAGCAGCGGCGGACAGGGAAACACCATATATTTT
CDR3: CASSGGQGNTIYF

size: -
D: -
V: TRBV29-1
J: TRBJ1-1
DNA: TGCAGCGTTCTACCACAGACGGGGACTGAAGCTTTCTTT
CDR3: CSVLPQTGTEAFF

size: -
D: -
V: TRBV5-1
J: TRBJ2-3
DNA: TGCGCCAGCAGCTTGTGGGAAGCAGATACGCAGTATTTT
CDR3: CASSLWEADTQYF

size: -
D: TRBD1
V: TRBV18
J: TRBJ1-2
DNA: TGTGCCAGCTCACCCGGACAGGGGATGGCTGGCTACACCTTC
CDR3: CASSPGQGMAGYTF

size: -
D: TRBD1
V: TRBV27
J: TRBJ2-5
DNA: TGTGCCAGCAGTACAGGGGGTTGGGGCGAGACCCAGTACTTC
CDR3: CASSTGGWGETQYF

size: -
D: -
V: TRBV7-2
J: TRBJ2-3
DNA: TGTGCCAGCAGCTCTAGGGGTACGCAGTATTTT
CDR3: CASSSRGTQYF

size: -
D: -
V: TRBV9
J: TRBJ1-5
DNA: TGTGCCAGCAGCCCAAAGGGAGCTCAGCCCCAGCATTTT
CDR3: CASSPKGAQPQHF

size: -
D: -
V: TRBV11-3
J: TRBJ1-1
DNA: TGTGCCAGCAGCTCAACCCAAGGTGAAGCTTTCTTT
CDR3: CASSSTQGEAFF

size: once
D: -
V: TRBV7-2
J: TRBJ1-3
DNA: TGTGCCAGCAGCTTAGGAGGGAGCTCTGGAAACACCATATATTTT
CDR3: CASSLGGSSGNTIYF

size: -
D: -
V: TRBV7-2
J: TRBJ2-5
DNA: TGTGCCAGCAGCGAGGGGGGGACGTTTAAGACCCAGTACTTC
CDR3: CASSEGGTFKTQYF

size: -
D: TRBD1
V: TRBV28
J: TRBJ2-5
DNA: TGTGCCAGCAGTCCTCTCGGGACAGAAGAGACCCAGTACTTC
CDR3: CASSPLGTEETQYF

size: -
D: -
V: TRBV7-2
J: TRBJ1-2
DNA: TGTGCCAGCAGCTTAGCGCCGCAGGGGAGGTATGGCTACACCTTC
CDR3: CASSLAPQGRYGYTF

size: -
D: -
V: TRBV9
J: TRBJ1-3
DNA: TGTGCCAGCAGCGTAGGAGGTTCTCGAAACACCATATATTTT
CDR3: CASSVGGSRNTIYF

size: -
D: TRBD1
V: TRBV2
J: TRBJ1-2
DNA: TGTGCCAGCAGCCGGGACAGGGAGGGATCTGGCTACACCTTC
CDR3: CASSRDREGSGYTF

size: -
D: -
V: TRBV7-2
J: TRBJ1-3
DNA: TGTGCCAGCAGCCTAGCGACGAGTTCAGATGGCACCATATATTTT
CDR3: CASSLATSSDGTIYF

size: -
D: TRBD2
V: TRBV27
J: TRBJ2-2
DNA: TGTGCCAGCACCGTTGGGGACTATTCCGGGGAGCTGTTTTTT
CDR3: CASTVGDYSGELFF

size: -
D: -
V: TRBV11-2
J: TRBJ1-5
DNA: TGTGCCAGCAGCCTAGAACGGGATCAGCCCCAGCATTTT
CDR3: CASSLERDQPQHF

size: -
D: -
V: TRBV7-9
J: TRBJ1-4
DNA: TGTGCCAGCAGCCTGGGAACCGCGAATGAAAAACTGTTTTTT
CDR3: CASSLGTANEKLFF

size: -
D: TRBD2
V: TRBV7-3
J: TRBJ2-7
DNA: TGTGCCAGCAGCTTAGTAGGAGGACTAGCGGGTGAGCAGTACTTC
CDR3: CASSLVGGLAGEQYF

size: -
D: TRBD2
V: TRBV18
J: TRBJ2-1
DNA: TGTGCCAGCTCACCTCCCAGCGGGAGCGATGAGCAGTTCTTC
CDR3: CASSPPSGSDEQFF

size: -
D: -
V: TRBV11-2
J: TRBJ1-5
DNA: TGTGCCAGCAGCTTAGATCCAACAGTATATAGCAATCAGCCCCAGCATTTT
CDR3: CASSLDPTVYSNQPQHF

size: -
D: -
V: TRBV5-1
J: TRBJ1-1
DNA: TGCGCCAGTGATGCTACAGGGTTGAACACTGAAGCTTTCTTT
CDR3: CASDATGLNTEAFF

size: once
D: -
V: TRBV30
J: TRBJ2-7
DNA: TGTGCCTGGAGTGCCGCTTTGGGCTCCTACGAGCAGTACTTC
CDR3: CAWSAALGSYEQYF

size: -
D: -
V: TRBV10-3
J: TRBJ1-4
DNA: TGTGCCATCAGTGACCCTTCGGCACAGGGTAGAGAAAAACTGTTTTTT
CDR3: CAISDPSAQGREKLFF